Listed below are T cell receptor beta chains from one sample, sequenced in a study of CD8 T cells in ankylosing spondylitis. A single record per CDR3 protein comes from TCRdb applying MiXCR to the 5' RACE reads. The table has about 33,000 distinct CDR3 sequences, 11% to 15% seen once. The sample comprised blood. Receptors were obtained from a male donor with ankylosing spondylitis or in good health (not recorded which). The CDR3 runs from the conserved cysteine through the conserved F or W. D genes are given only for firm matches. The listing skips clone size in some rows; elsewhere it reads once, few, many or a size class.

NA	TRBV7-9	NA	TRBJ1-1	CASSLALGGENTEAFF	TGTGCCAGCAGCTTAGCGTTAGGGGGGGAGAACACTGAAGCTTTCTTT
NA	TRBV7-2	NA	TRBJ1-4	CASSLETATNEKLFF	TGTGCCAGCAGCTTAGAAACAGCAACTAATGAAAAACTGTTTTTT
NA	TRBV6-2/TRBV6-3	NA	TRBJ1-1	CASSYSSRGFEAFF	TGTGCCAGCAGTTACTCGAGTCGGGGTTTCGAAGCTTTCTTT
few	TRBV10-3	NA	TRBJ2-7	CAISASNYEQYF	TGTGCCATCAGTGCCTCAAACTACGAGCAGTACTTC
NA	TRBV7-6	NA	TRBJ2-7	CASSLGGDYEQYF	TGTGCCAGCAGCTTAGGTGGGGACTACGAGCAGTACTTC
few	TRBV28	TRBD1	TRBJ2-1	CASRSGQGYLVQFF	TGTGCCAGCAGGTCGGGACAGGGGTATCTAGTGCAGTTCTTC
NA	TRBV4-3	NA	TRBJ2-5	CASSQREEETQYF	TGCGCCAGCAGCCAACGAGAAGAAGAGACCCAGTACTTC
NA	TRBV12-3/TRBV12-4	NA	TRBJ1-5	CASSIRTHSNQPQHF	TGTGCCAGCAGTATCAGGACCCATAGCAATCAGCCCCAGCATTTT
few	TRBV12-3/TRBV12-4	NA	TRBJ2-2	CASSLVEGGAGELFF	TGTGCCAGCAGTTTGGTAGAAGGTGGCGCCGGGGAGCTGTTTTTT
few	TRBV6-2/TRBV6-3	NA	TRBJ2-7	CASSWINEQYF	TGTGCCAGCAGTTGGATAAACGAGCAGTACTTC
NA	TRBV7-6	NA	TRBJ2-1	CASSSVGTSQFF	TGTGCCAGCAGCTCTGTCGGGACTTCTCAGTTCTTC
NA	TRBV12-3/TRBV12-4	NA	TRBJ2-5	CASSRARLQETQYF	TGTGCCAGCAGCCGAGCTCGGTTGCAAGAGACCCAGTACTTC
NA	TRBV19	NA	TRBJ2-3	CASSMEQGSTDTQYF	TGTGCCAGTAGTATGGAGCAGGGTAGCACAGATACGCAGTATTTT
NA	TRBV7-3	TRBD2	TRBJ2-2	CASSSGLAGATGELFF	TGTGCCAGCAGCTCAGGACTAGCGGGAGCCACCGGGGAGCTGTTTTTT
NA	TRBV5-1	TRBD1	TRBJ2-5	CASSLVGTGQETQYF	TGCGCCAGCAGCTTGGTGGGGACAGGCCAAGAGACCCAGTACTTC
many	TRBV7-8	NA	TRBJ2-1	CASRQQVLSGEQFF	TGTGCCAGCCGGCAGCAAGTCTTATCGGGTGAGCAGTTCTTC
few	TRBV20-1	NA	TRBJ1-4	CSAREQGEKLFF	TGCAGTGCTAGAGAGCAGGGAGAAAAACTGTTTTTT
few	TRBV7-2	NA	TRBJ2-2	CASSLFGGELFF	TGTGCCAGCAGCTTGTTTGGCGGGGAGCTGTTTTTT
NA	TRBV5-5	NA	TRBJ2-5	CASSFWFQETQYF	TGTGCCAGCAGCTTTTGGTTCCAAGAGACCCAGTACTTC
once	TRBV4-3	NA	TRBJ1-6	CASSQATLGSPLHF	TGCGCCAGCAGCCAAGCTACCTTGGGTTCACCCCTCCACTTT
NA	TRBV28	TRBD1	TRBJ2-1	CASIFQGAKTYNEQFF	TGTGCCAGCATCTTCCAGGGGGCGAAAACCTACAATGAGCAGTTCTTC
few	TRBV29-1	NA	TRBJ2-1	CSVRLAGEQFF	TGCAGCGTTCGATTGGCTGGTGAGCAGTTCTTC
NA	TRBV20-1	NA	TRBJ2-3	CSAEHGTDTDTQYF	TGCAGTGCTGAACACGGGACGGACACAGATACGCAGTATTTT
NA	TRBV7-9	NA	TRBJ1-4	CASSKYREANEKLFF	TGTGCCAGCAGCAAATACAGGGAAGCTAATGAAAAACTGTTTTTT
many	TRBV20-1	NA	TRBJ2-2	CSARDRGATGELFF	TGCAGTGCTAGAGATCGGGGGGCCACCGGGGAGCTGTTTTTT
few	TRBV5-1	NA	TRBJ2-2	CASSLGDGNTGELFF	TGCGCCAGCAGCTTGGGGGACGGAAACACCGGGGAGCTGTTTTTT
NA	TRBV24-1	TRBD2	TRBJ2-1	CATSDTRGGRVDEQFF	TGTGCCACCAGTGATACCCGGGGGGGTCGGGTCGATGAGCAGTTCTTC
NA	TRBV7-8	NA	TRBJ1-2	CASSLEWDRSVLGDPGYTF	TGTGCCAGCAGCTTAGAATGGGACCGGTCCGTTCTGGGTGACCCTGGCTACACCTTC
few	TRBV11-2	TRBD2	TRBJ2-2	CASSPRTSGSIWHGELFF	TGTGCCAGCAGCCCCCGGACTAGCGGGAGCATTTGGCACGGGGAGCTGTTTTTT
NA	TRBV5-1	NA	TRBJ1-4	CASRNGVANEKLFF	TGCGCCAGCAGGAACGGGGTAGCTAATGAAAAACTGTTTTTT
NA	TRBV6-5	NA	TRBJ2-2	CASTGNTGELFF	TGTGCCAGCACAGGGAACACCGGGGAGCTGTTTTTT
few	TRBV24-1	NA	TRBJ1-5	CATYREPAPQHF	TGTGCCACCTACAGGGAACCCGCGCCCCAGCATTTT
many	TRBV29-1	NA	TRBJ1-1	CSVDKGGGGEAFF	TGCAGCGTTGATAAAGGGGGAGGAGGAGAAGCTTTCTTT
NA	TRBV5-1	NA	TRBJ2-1	CASTYGGKQFF	TGCGCCAGCACCTACGGGGGCAAGCAGTTCTTC
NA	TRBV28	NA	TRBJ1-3	CASSLSKGRITGNTIYF	TGTGCCAGCAGTTTATCAAAAGGACGAATAACTGGAAACACCATATATTTT
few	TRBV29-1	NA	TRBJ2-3	CSVEAGTLSTDTQYF	TGCAGCGTTGAAGCCGGGACCCTTAGCACAGATACGCAGTATTTT